Below are 7 T cell receptor beta chains sequenced from a single sample in a study of shared clonotypes between healthy human individuals (dated by TCRdb to between 2020 and 2021). The library was obtained by the immunoSEQ multiplex PCR assay. What TCRdb holds here is the immuneACCESS table cut down to in-frame rearrangements. Part of the clones is not present; checked against another copy, under half of the missing clones reflect an unresolved V gene, and the others are unexplained. Within this sample are hundreds of thousands of clones, with 74% of them counted one time only. 1.5% to 2% of the sample goes to the ten largest clones. Sequencing was performed on memory CD4+ T cells sorted from blood. The sample's cell subset or site label, in plain terms: CD45RA-negative fraction. These receptors came from a woman in her 30s in good health.

CDR3 region: CASSSRGPDEQFF. The CDR3, as DNA: TGTGCCAGCAGCTCCCGCGGGCCGGATGAGCAGTTCTTC. J is TRBJ2-1 and V is TRBV7-9; TRBD2 might be the D (5 bases). The length of the CDR3 is 13 residues. The V and J ends lost 4 bases and 8 bases respectively, with 12 bases between them. CDR1 is SEHNR and CDR2 is FQNEAQ in the germline V gene (reference sequence).

The chain uses TRBV2 and TRBJ1-2; 8 positions agree with TRBD1. The germline CDR1 and CDR2 sequences are SNHLY and FYNNEI. Trimming took 4 bases from V and 8 from J; bases not matched to a gene: 6. The CDR3 sequence is 13 residues long. The CDR3 bases are TGTGCCAGCAGTGGTGCCCCAGGGGGCGGCTACACCTTC. This encodes CASSGAPGGGYTF. Based on the CDR3 plus reference TRBV2 and TRBJ1-2, the full variable domain is EPEVTQTPSHQVTQMGQEVILRCVPISNHLYFYWYRQILGQKVEFLVSFYNNEISEKSEIFDDQFSVERPDGSNFTLKIRSTKLEDSAMYFCASSGAPGGGYTFGSGTRLTVV.

This clone was seen only a few times. The V and J genes are TRBV4-1 and TRBJ1-1; TRBD1 matches 8 bases. V gave up 2 bases and J gave up 0 bases; unmatched junction bases: 5. Germline lookup yields CDR1 MGHRA and CDR2 YSYEKL. The CDR3 length is 16 residues. CDR3 protein: CASSQRQGALNTEAFF. The DNA of the CDR3 is TGCGCCAGCAGCCAAAGGCAGGGGGCTCTGAACACTGAAGCTTTCTTT.

This clone has just a few counts. This chain uses TRBV11-2 with TRBJ1-2; tentatively, D is TRBD1 (5 bases). The V gene lost 4 bases and the J gene lost 3 bases, with 12 bases spanning the gap. The CDR3 runs 14 residues. CDR1 is SGHAT and CDR2 is FQNNGV in the germline V gene. The CDR3 nucleotides are TGTGCCAGCAGCTCGGGACTGCCTGACTATGGCTACACCTTC. Translated, it gives CASSSGLPDYGYTF.

This clone was counted a few times. The chain recombines TRBV5-4 with TRBJ2-1; D unclear. CDR1 and CDR2 (germline): SGHNT, YYREEE (reference sequence). The CDR3 totals 13 residues. The ends were cut back, 7 bases at V and 3 bases at J, with 11 bases in the middle. CDR3 nucleotide sequence: TGTGCCAGCGGTCAGGAGATCTACAATGAGCAGTTCTTC. Its protein is CASGQEIYNEQFF.

Only a few counts were recorded for this clone. The V and J genes are TRBV6-5 and TRBJ2-7; D might be TRBD2 (5 bases). V was pared by 8 bases and J by 3 bases, with 20 bases between. There are 15 residues in the CDR3. Germline loops: CDR1 MNHEY, CDR2 SVGAGI. The CDR3 spells CASRTGTADRYEQYF. In nucleotides, the CDR3 is TGTGCCAGCCGAACGGGAACAGCCGACCGCTACGAGCAGTACTTC.

This chain joins TRBV7-6 and TRBJ2-1; 9 nucleotides agree with TRBD1. With 0 bases clipped from V and 8 bases from J, the junction kept 2 bases outside the gene matches. The CDR3 runs 14 residues. Germline V CDR1 and CDR2: SGHVS, FNYEAQ. The CDR3 is CASSLANRGHEQFF. The DNA for the CDR3 is TGTGCCAGCAGCTTAGCAAACAGGGGGCATGAGCAGTTCTTC.